This TCR beta chain is from a study of T cells in Graves' hyperthyroidism and ophthalmopathy. Together with thyroid ultrasound, orbital computed tomography, serum thyroxine and TRAb, clinical symptoms were used for diagnoses. A sample of blood taken at first hyperthyroidism diagnosis preceded any ophthalmopathy symptoms. TCR beta CDR3 sequences were amplified from RNA transcripts. Using the HTBI primer set, a first-round RT-PCR was run on the TCR CDR3. A single record per CDR3 protein comes from TCRdb applying MiXCR to the multiplex PCR reads. This table holds about 290,000 distinct CDR3 sequences, nearly 15% found once. This clonotype was seen only a few times. Antigen: not known. This could be a read error, since a much larger clone is one nucleotide away. The study's findings and limits: Most expanded thyroid clonotypes above 0.001 also appeared in blood.

Sequenced sample: blood. The clonotype comes from a woman in her fifties or sixties with Graves' hyperthyroidism that later progressed to Graves' ophthalmopathy.

CDR3 region: CAWSVLSTAYGNTF. The CDR3 bases are TGTGCCTGGAGTGTACTCTCGACAGCCTATGGCAACACCTTC. This chain links TRBV30 with TRBJ1-2; possibly TRBD1 for D (5 bases). The germline gives CDR1 GTSNPN, CDR2 SVGIG (reference sequence). The CDR3 runs to 14 residues.